This T cell receptor beta chain originates from a study of shared clonotypes between healthy human individuals. It was CD45RO-negative cells, positively selected for CCR7, that made up naive CD8 cells, with terminally differentiated effector memory CD45RA+ cells excluded. This CDR3 is built from 14 residues. CDR1 is SQVTM, CDR2 ANQGSEA, per germline. Trimming removed 2 bases from V and 0 bases from J; junction bases left unmatched: 3. The assay ran at deep level. The assay was immunoSEQ multiplex PCR, and TCRdb's table has in-frame clones only and misses some. The profile shows more than 550,000 clones, about 91% of them singletons.

The receptor's source is a man younger than 45 in good health. The V and J genes are TRBV29-1 and TRBJ2-7; 8 bases map to TRBD2. The sequencing sample was made of naive CD8+ T cells sorted from blood. CDR3 nucleotide sequence: TGCAGCGTTGAAACACTAGCGGACTCCTACGAGCAGTACTTC. This encodes CSVETLADSYEQYF.